This record looks at one TCR beta chain sequence and its context. Germline V gives CDR1 MGHDK, CDR2 SYGVNS. The CDR3 has 13 amino acids. Amplification from RNA transcripts yielded the TCR beta CDR3 regions. RT-PCR with HTBI primers came first, then second-round multiplex PCR. TCRdb fed the multiplex PCR reads into MiXCR, producing one record per CDR3 protein. The table shows hundreds of thousands of distinct CDR3 sequences, with around 40% occurring only once. This sample is part of a study of Graves' ophthalmopathy and Graves' hyperthyroidism. The receptor comes from an adult man with Graves' ophthalmopathy. The specimen sequenced was peripheral blood. The gene calls are TRBV25-1 and TRBJ2-2; D ambiguous. In DNA, the CDR3 is TGTGCTCCCGTTCACACGAACACCGGGGAGCTGTTTTTT. Translating gives CAPVHTNTGELFF.